This T cell receptor (beta chain) emerged from a study of blood T cells in healthy people across ages. For the study at large: Capturing about one barcoded beta molecule per two T cells was achieved by template switching. General study findings and limits: Diversity of TCR beta per million T cells declined in a roughly linear way with age. Diversity of TCR beta correlated strongly with naive T cell percentage.

With each sample, at least 5 micrograms of total RNA were extracted. A few counts support this clonotype. The antigen remains unidentified. Sample-barcoded 5' priming and a J-beta primer mix drove a second PCR of roughly 6 to 12 cycles. TCRdb redid the calling of the 5' RACE reads with MiXCR, one entry per CDR3 protein. The sample contains fewer than 2,000,000 distinct CDR3 sequences, more than 35% of which appear only once. The sequenced sample was blood. The TCR was taken from a human donor in good health.

Here the CDR3 DNA reads TGTGCCAGCAGCGCGGGGGGTGGCAGGGAAAACATTCAGTACTTC. As protein: CASSAGGGRENIQYF. The chain combines TRBV9 with TRBJ2-4; TRBD2 matches at 7 bases. Germline CDR1 reads SGDLS; CDR2 reads YYNGEE. This CDR3 has 15 residues. Trimming at V came to 3 bases and at J to 5 bases, leaving 8 bases not matched to a gene.